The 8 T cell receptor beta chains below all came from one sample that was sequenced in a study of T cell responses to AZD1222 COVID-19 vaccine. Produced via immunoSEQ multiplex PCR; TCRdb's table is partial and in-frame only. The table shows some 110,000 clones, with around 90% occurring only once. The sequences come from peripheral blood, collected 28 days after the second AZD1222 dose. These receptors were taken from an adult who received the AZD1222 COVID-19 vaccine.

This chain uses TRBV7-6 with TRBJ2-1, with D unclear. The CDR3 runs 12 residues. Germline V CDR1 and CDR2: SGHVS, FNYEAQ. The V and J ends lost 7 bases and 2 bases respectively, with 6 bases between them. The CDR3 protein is CASNGPYNEQFF. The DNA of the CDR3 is TGTGCCAGCAACGGCCCCTACAATGAGCAGTTCTTC.

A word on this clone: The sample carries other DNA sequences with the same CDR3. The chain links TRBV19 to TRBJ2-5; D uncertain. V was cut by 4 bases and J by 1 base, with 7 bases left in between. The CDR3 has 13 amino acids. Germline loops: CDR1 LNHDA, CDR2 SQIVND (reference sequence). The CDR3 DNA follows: TGTGCCAGTAGTACGGGCCTCCAAGAGACCCAGTACTTC. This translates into CASSTGLQETQYF.

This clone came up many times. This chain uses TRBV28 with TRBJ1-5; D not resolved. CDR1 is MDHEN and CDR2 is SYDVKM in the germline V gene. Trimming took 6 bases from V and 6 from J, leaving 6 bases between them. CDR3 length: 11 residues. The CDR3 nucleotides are TGTGCCAGCAGGTCGGCTCAGCCCCAGCATTTT. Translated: CASRSAQPQHF.

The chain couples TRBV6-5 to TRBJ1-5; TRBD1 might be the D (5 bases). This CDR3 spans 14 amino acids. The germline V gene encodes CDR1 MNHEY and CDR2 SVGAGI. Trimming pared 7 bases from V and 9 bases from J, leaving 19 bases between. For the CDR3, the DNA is TGTGCCAGCACAGCCGGGACCAAACGTCCGCCCCAGCATTTT. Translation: CASTAGTKRPPQHF.

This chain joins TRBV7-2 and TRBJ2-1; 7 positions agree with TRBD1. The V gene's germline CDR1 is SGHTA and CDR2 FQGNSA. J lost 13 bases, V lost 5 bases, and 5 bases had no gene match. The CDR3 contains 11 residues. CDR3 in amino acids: CASSSDRAQFF. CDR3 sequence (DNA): TGTGCCAGCAGCAGTGACAGGGCCCAGTTCTTC.

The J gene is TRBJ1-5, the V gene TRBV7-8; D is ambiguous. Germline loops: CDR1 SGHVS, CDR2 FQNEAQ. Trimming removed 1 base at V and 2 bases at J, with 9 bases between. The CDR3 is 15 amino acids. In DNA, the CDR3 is TGTGCCAGCAGCTTAGAACCCTACGGCAATCAGCCCCAGCATTTT. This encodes CASSLEPYGNQPQHF.

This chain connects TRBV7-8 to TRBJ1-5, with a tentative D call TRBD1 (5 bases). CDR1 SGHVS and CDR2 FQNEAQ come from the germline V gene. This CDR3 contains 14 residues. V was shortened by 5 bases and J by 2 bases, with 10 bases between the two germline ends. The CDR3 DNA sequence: TGTGCCAGCAGCCGGACAACTGGCAATCAGCCCCAGCATTTT. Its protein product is CASSRTTGNQPQHF.

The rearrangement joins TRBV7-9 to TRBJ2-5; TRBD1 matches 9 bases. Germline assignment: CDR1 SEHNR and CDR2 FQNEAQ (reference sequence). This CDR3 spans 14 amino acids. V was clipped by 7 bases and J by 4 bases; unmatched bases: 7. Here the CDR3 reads CASNEQGAGETQYF. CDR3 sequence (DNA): TGTGCCAGCAACGAACAGGGGGCGGGAGAGACCCAGTACTTC.